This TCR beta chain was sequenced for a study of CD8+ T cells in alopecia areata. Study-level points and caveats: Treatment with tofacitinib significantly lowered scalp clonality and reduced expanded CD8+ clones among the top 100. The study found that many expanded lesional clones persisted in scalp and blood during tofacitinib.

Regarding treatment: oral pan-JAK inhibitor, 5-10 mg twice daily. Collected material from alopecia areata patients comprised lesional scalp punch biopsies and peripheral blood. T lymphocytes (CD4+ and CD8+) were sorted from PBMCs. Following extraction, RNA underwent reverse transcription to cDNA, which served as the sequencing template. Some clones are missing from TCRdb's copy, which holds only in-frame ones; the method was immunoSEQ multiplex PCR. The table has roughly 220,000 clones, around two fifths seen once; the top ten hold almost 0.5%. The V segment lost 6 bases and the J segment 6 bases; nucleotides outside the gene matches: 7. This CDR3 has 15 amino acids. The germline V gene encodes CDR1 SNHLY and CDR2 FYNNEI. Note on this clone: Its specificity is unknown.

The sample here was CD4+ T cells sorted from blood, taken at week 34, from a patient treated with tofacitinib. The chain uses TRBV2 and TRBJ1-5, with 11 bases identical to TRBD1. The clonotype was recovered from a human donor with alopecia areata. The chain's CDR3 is CASSRGDRGFQPQHF. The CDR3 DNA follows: TGTGCCAGCAGCCGCGGGGACAGGGGGTTTCAGCCCCAGCATTTT.